The 17 T cell receptor beta chains below come from one sample, sequenced in a study of cytomegalovirus exposure and HLA in healthy donors. In the PCR, 60 Vbeta and 13 Jbeta primers were used. The protocol was immunoSEQ multiplex PCR, while the TCRdb copy is restricted to in-frame clones and leaves out a portion. The table lists 150,000 to 200,000 clones, over 75% of them singletons. Sequenced material: PBMCs. These receptors were obtained from a young man in good health and CMV-seropositive.

This sequence joins TRBV15 and TRBJ1-6; D not certain. The CDR3 runs to 16 residues. With 3 bases removed from V and 4 bases from J, the gap between germline ends came to 13 bases. Per the germline V gene, CDR1 is LNHNV and CDR2 is YYDKDF (reference sequence). CDR3 DNA: TGTGCCACCAGCAGCGGGAGTGCTGGTTATAATTCACCCCTCCACTTT. Its translation is CATSSGSAGYNSPLHF.

This clone came up once. The chain recombines TRBV30 with TRBJ2-5, with a tentative D call TRBD1 (6 bases). Near its end, the DNA agrees better with TRBJ2-7, so the J call may be wrong. The CDR3 consists of 12 residues. CDR1 is GTSNPN, CDR2 SVGIG, per germline (reference sequence). The CDR3 reads CAKDSASYEQYF. For the CDR3, the DNA is TGTGCCAAGGACAGCGCTTCCTACGAGCAGTACTTC.

The V gene is TRBV27, the J gene TRBJ1-1, with a possible D match to TRBD1 (6 bases). This CDR3 region has 14 residues. Germline CDR1 is MNHEY and CDR2 is SMNVEV (reference sequence). The V end lost 10 bases, the J end lost 0 bases, and 15 bases lay between the germline ends. The CDR3 DNA reads TGTGCCAAAGTCGACAGGCACATGAACACTGAAGCTTTCTTT. This sequence encodes CAKVDRHMNTEAFF.

This clone has just a few counts. CDR3 nucleotides: TGCGCCAGCAGCCAAGCCCTACAGAGCTACGAGCAGTACTTC. It translates to CASSQALQSYEQYF. This chain connects TRBV4-1 to TRBJ2-7; D unresolved. This CDR3 region has 14 residues. Germline V gene data show CDR1 as MGHRA and CDR2 as YSYEKL. V was trimmed by 1 base and J by 3 bases, leaving 10 bases between them.

This sequence joins TRBV18 and TRBJ1-1; D is possibly TRBD1 (5 bases). V shed 3 bases and J shed 13 bases, with 18 bases lying between them. From germline, CDR1 is KGHSH and CDR2 LQKENI. This CDR3 region has 13 residues. The CDR3 coding sequence is TGTGCCAGCTCACCGACGGAGGGACCGGATGGTTTCTTT. It is translated as CASSPTEGPDGFF.

This chain links TRBV4-3 with TRBJ1-4; 11 bases align to TRBD1. The V segment lost 4 bases and the J segment 4 bases; nucleotides outside the gene matches: 2. The CDR3 covers 15 residues. Germline-derived CDR1 and CDR2 are LGHNA and YSLEER. Here the CDR3 DNA reads TGCGCCAGCAGCCCGGGGACAGGGGGTAATGAAAAACTGTTTTTT. Translation: CASSPGTGGNEKLFF.

This chain uses TRBV19 with TRBJ1-4, with D maybe TRBD1 (6 bases). Germline assignment: CDR1 LNHDA and CDR2 SQIVND (reference sequence). There are 14 residues in the CDR3. V was clipped by 6 bases and J by 5 bases, with 13 bases between them. CDR3 protein: CASRPGHLNEKLFF. The DNA for the CDR3 is TGTGCCAGTAGGCCGGGACACTTGAATGAAAAACTGTTTTTT. The complete variable domain, with remaining parts taken from reference TRBV19 and TRBJ1-4, reads DGGITQSPKYLFRKEGQNVTLSCEQNLNHDAMYWYRQDPGQGLRLIYYSQIVNDFQKGDIAEGYSVSREKKESFPLTVTSAQKNPTAFYLCASRPGHLNEKLFFGSGTQLSVL.

The CDR3 nucleotides are TGTGCCAGCAGCTTGGGACCAGGGGGTGAGACGCAGTATTTT. Protein sequence: CASSLGPGGETQYF. V is TRBV5-5 and J is TRBJ2-3; 7 bases align to TRBD1. J was trimmed by 9 bases and V by 0 bases; bases with no gene match: 7. The CDR3 is 14 residues long. CDR1 is SGHKS, CDR2 YYEKEE, per germline (reference sequence).

This clone has a handful of counts. The chain carries TRBV6-1 and TRBJ2-6; maybe TRBD2 (6 bases). The CDR3 consists of 15 residues. Trimming pared 4 bases from V and 1 base from J, leaving 8 bases between. Germline lookup yields CDR1 MNHNS and CDR2 SASEGT. CDR3 nucleotides: TGTGCCAGCAGTGCTAGCGCGTCTGGGGCCAACGTCCTGACTTTC. Protein: CASSASASGANVLTF.

The chain couples TRBV6-1 to TRBJ2-2, with D possibly TRBD1 on 5 matching bases. This CDR3 spans 16 amino acids. Germline CDR1 and CDR2: MNHNS and SASEGT. Trimming removed 2 bases at V and 1 base at J, with 11 bases between. CDR3: CASSEKTEMNTGELFF. The CDR3, as DNA: TGTGCCAGCAGTGAAAAGACAGAGATGAACACCGGGGAGCTGTTTTTT.

V is TRBV9 and J is TRBJ2-6; no clear D. Trimming left V 5 bases short and J 0 bases short, with 6 bases between. The CDR3 runs to 14 residues. Germline values: CDR1 SGDLS, CDR2 YYNGEE. The DNA for the CDR3 is TGTGCCAGCAGTAGAGACTCTGGGGCCAACGTCCTGACTTTC. Its translation is CASSRDSGANVLTF.

This clone has just a few counts. The chain recombines TRBV4-1 with TRBJ1-6; D is ambiguous. V shed 0 bases and J shed 10 bases, with 13 bases lying between them. Germline lookup yields CDR1 MGHRA and CDR2 YSYEKL. This CDR3 comprises 15 residues. As DNA, the CDR3 is TGCGCCAGCAGCCAAGAGCGGGGAGGAGGCTCACCCCTCCACTTT. This codes for CASSQERGGGSPLHF.

This chain uses TRBV30 with TRBJ1-2; D perhaps matches TRBD1 (5 bases). V shed 0 bases and J shed 14 bases, with 13 bases lying between them. Germline-derived CDR1 and CDR2 are GTSNPN and SVGIG (reference sequence). This CDR3 comprises 11 residues. CDR3 DNA sequence: TGTGCCTGGAGTGTAGGGGTAGGGATGACCTTC. Amino acids: CAWSVGVGMTF.

The rearrangement uses TRBV2 and TRBJ2-7, with a possible D match to TRBD1 (6 bases). The CDR3 runs to 12 residues. The germline V gene encodes CDR1 SNHLY and CDR2 FYNNEI. The ends were cut back, 7 bases at V and 4 bases at J, with 11 bases in the middle. The CDR3 loop is CASIGTYYEQYF. For the CDR3, the DNA is TGTGCCAGCATCGGGACATATTACGAGCAGTACTTC.

The gene calls are TRBV19 and TRBJ2-7, with D possibly being TRBD2 (6 bases). There are 12 residues in the CDR3. The V gene lost 7 bases and the J gene lost 5 bases, with 12 bases spanning the gap. The V gene's germline CDR1 is LNHDA and CDR2 SQIVND (reference sequence). As DNA, the CDR3 is TGTGCCAGTAAGGAGGGGCGCAACGAGCAGTACTTC. Translation: CASKEGRNEQYF.

In this sample, this clone turned up once. The V gene is TRBV7-2, the J gene TRBJ2-7, with 15 bases fitting TRBD2. Germline loops: CDR1 SGHTA, CDR2 FQGNSA. There are 14 residues in the CDR3. V dropped 5 bases and J dropped 12; count of bases not matched to a gene: 8. CDR3 DNA sequence: TGTGCCAGCAGCCCCGGACTAGCGGGGGGGCCTGCGTACTTC. Translating gives CASSPGLAGGPAYF.

The chain links TRBV10-3 to TRBJ2-7, with D maybe TRBD1 (5 bases). V gave up 3 bases and J gave up 5 bases, with 11 bases separating them. This CDR3 spans 13 amino acids. In germline, CDR1 is ENHRY, CDR2 SYGVKD. CDR3 protein: CAISDPPRDEQYF. The DNA for the CDR3 is TGTGCCATCAGTGACCCGCCCAGGGACGAGCAGTACTTC.